A single sample gave rise to the 18 T cell receptor beta chains below, sequenced in a study of CD8 T cells in cerebrospinal fluid in Alzheimer's disease. One entry per CDR3 protein, without DNA, is what TCRdb gives after re-calling the 10x single-cell sequencing reads. The sample has around 800 distinct CDR3 sequences. The source material was cerebrospinal fluid. The receptor source for this set is a human donor with Parkinson's disease.

Frequency places this clonotype as medium-sized. The chain joins TRBV11-3 to TRBJ2-1; TCRdb's assignment of TRBD1 cannot be checked, as there is no DNA. This CDR3 spans 14 amino acids. CDR1 and CDR2 from the germline V gene are SGHNT and YENEEA. The CDR3 sequence is CASSWGQGNNEQFF.

By frequency, this clonotype registers medium-sized. The genes are TRBV27 and TRBJ2-3; TCRdb selects TRBD1, and the lack of DNA leaves this call unchecked. CDR3 length: 13 residues. Germline-derived CDR1 and CDR2 are MNHEY and SMNVEV (reference sequence). CDR3 sequence: CASQGDNVNTQYF.

This clonotype is labeled large based on frequency. The chain employs TRBV11-3 and TRBJ2-1. Germline CDR1 SGHNT, CDR2 YENEEA. CDR3 length equals 17 residues. The chain's CDR3 is CASSFQPMGGSYNEQFF. Full variable domain (rest looked up from reference TRBV11-3 and TRBJ2-1): EAGVVQSPRYKIIEKKQPVAFWCNPISGHNTLYWYLQNLGQGPELLIRYENEEAVDDSQLPKDRFSAERLKGVDSTLKIQPAELGDSAVYLCASSFQPMGGSYNEQFFGPGTRLTVL.

This clonotype is medium-sized by frequency. The CDR3 loop is CASAWGVGVNEQFF. The chain couples TRBV5-4 to TRBJ2-1. Germline CDR1 is SGHNT and CDR2 is YYREEE (reference sequence). The CDR3 is 14 amino acids.

Its frequency marks this clonotype as medium-sized (0.01 to 0.1%). The chain carries TRBV6-2 or TRBV6-3 and TRBJ1-5. Germline V gives CDR1 MNHEY, CDR2 SVGEGT. The CDR3 covers 14 residues. The CDR3: CASSSLARNQPQHF.

This clonotype ranks as large in terms of frequency. The rearrangement links TRBV30 to TRBJ2-2; TCRdb outputs TRBD2, but without DNA this stays unchecked. This CDR3 has 16 amino acids. Germline V gene sequence: CDR1 GTSNPN, CDR2 SVGIG (reference sequence). CDR3 amino acids: CAWSELGRALAGELFF.

By frequency, this clonotype is large. The chain employs TRBV30 and TRBJ2-2. The V gene's germline CDR1 is GTSNPN and CDR2 SVGIG (reference sequence). This CDR3 region has 15 residues. CDR3 region: CAWSVLAVTTGELFF. Combining the CDR3 with reference TRBV30 and TRBJ2-2 gives the whole variable domain SQTIHQWPATLVQPVGSPLSLECTVEGTSNPNLYWYRQAAGRGLQLLFYSVGIGQISSEVPQNLSASRPQDRQFILSSKKLLLSDSGFYLCAWSVLAVTTGELFFGEGSRLTVL.

This clonotype is classed as large by frequency. The CDR3 loop reads CASSGQGAYEQYF. The V and J genes are TRBV9 and TRBJ2-7; TCRdb returns TRBD1, unconfirmable since there is no DNA. The germline gives CDR1 SGDLS, CDR2 YYNGEE. The CDR3 length is 13 residues.

Its frequency marks this clonotype as medium-sized (0.01 to 0.1%). The CDR3 protein is CASSQDMRLNEQFF. This chain links TRBV4-1 with TRBJ2-1. This CDR3 region has 14 residues. CDR1 and CDR2 (germline): MGHRA, YSYEKL.

This clonotype is called medium-sized (0.01 to 0.1%) based on its frequency. This chain links TRBV2 with TRBJ2-5; TCRdb's assignment of TRBD2 cannot be checked, as there is no DNA. This CDR3 is built from 15 residues. Germline assignment: CDR1 SNHLY and CDR2 FYNNEI. The CDR3 loop is CASSEYLATGETQYF.

This clonotype counts as medium-sized by frequency. The V and J genes are TRBV11-3 and TRBJ2-3; TCRdb's D gene call, TRBD1, goes unchecked for lack of DNA. CDR3 length equals 13 residues. Per germline, CDR1 SGHNT and CDR2 YENEEA. The CDR3 loop reads CASTGLYTDTQYF.

This clonotype is deemed large by its frequency. The chain combines TRBV6-2 or TRBV6-3 with TRBJ1-5. Germline V CDR1 and CDR2: MNHEY, SVGEGT. This CDR3 has 12 residues. CDR3 in amino acids: CASRDPDQPQHF.

By frequency, this clonotype is large. The chain couples TRBV13 to TRBJ1-1. The CDR3 contains 14 residues. From germline, CDR1 is PRHDT and CDR2 FYEKMQ (reference sequence). CDR3 residues: CASSPSQGFTEAFF. Based on the CDR3 plus reference TRBV13 and TRBJ1-1, the full variable domain is AAGVIQSPRHLIKEKRETATLKCYPIPRHDTVYWYQQGPGQDPQFLISFYEKMQSDKGSIPDRFSAQQFSDYHSELNMSSLELGDSALYFCASSPSQGFTEAFFGQGTRLTVV.

Judged by frequency, this clonotype is medium-sized. The rearrangement joins TRBV6-5 to TRBJ1-2; TCRdb's assignment of TRBD1 cannot be checked, as there is no DNA. The CDR3 is made up of 14 amino acids. In germline, CDR1 is MNHEY, CDR2 SVGAGI. CDR3 amino acids: CASTGQGGNYGYTF.

The chain recombines TRBV5-4 with TRBJ2-1; lacking DNA, the TRBD2 call made by TCRdb goes unchecked. CDR3 length equals 16 residues. Germline-derived CDR1 and CDR2 are SGHNT and YYREEE (reference sequence). The CDR3 spells CASSLARARPFGEQFF.

This clonotype counts as medium-sized by frequency. The V and J genes are TRBV12-3 or TRBV12-4 and TRBJ2-7; TCRdb outputs TRBD1, but without DNA this stays unchecked. The CDR3 extends over 20 amino acids. The CDR3 reads CASSLAPPYHDRVESYEQYF.

This clonotype ranks as large (0.1 to 1%) in terms of frequency. The chain joins TRBV11-2 to TRBJ2-3. CDR3 length: 13 amino acids. Per the germline V gene, CDR1 is SGHAT and CDR2 is FQNNGV. CDR3 protein: CASSLEARLGQYF.

Its frequency marks this clonotype as large (0.1 to 1%). This CDR3 reads CASSSEQGYYGYTF. This chain joins TRBV5-4 and TRBJ1-2; TCRdb returns TRBD1, unconfirmable since there is no DNA. The CDR3 contains 14 residues. Germline V gene lookup returns CDR1 SGHNT and CDR2 YYREEE (reference sequence).